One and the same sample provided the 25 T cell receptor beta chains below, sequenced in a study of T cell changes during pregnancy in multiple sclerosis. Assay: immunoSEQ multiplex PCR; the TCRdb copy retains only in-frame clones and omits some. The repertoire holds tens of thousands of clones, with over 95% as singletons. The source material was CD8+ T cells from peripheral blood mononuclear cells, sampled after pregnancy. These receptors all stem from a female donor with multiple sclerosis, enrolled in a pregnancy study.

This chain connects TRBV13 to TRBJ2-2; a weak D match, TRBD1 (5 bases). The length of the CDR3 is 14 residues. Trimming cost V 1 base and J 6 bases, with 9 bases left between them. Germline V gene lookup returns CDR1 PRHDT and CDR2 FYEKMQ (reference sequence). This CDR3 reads CASSLVTVSGELFF. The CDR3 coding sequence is TGTGCCAGCAGCTTAGTGACAGTCTCCGGGGAGCTGTTTTTT. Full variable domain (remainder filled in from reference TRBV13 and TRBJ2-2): AAGVIQSPRHLIKEKRETATLKCYPIPRHDTVYWYQQGPGQDPQFLISFYEKMQSDKGSIPDRFSAQQFSDYHSELNMSSLELGDSALYFCASSLVTVSGELFFGEGSRLTVL.

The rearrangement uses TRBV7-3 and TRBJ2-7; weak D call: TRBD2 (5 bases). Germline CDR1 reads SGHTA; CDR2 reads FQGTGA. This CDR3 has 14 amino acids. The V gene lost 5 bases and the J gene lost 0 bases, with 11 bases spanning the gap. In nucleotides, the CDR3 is TGTGCCAGCAGCCCCACTGGGAGCTCCTACGAGCAGTACTTC. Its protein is CASSPTGSSYEQYF.

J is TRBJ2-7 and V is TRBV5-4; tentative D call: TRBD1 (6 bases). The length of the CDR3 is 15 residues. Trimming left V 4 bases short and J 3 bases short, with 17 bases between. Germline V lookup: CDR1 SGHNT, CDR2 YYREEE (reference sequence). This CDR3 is CASSTLDSIFYEQYF. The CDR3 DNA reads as TGTGCCAGCAGCACCTTGGACAGTATTTTCTACGAGCAGTACTTC.

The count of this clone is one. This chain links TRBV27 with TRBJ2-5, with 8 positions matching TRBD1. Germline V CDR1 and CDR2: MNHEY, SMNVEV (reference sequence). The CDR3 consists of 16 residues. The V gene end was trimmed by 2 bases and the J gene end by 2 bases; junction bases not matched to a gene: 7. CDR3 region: CASSLSRGPVQETQYF. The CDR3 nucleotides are TGTGCCAGCAGTTTAAGCAGGGGGCCGGTGCAAGAGACCCAGTACTTC.

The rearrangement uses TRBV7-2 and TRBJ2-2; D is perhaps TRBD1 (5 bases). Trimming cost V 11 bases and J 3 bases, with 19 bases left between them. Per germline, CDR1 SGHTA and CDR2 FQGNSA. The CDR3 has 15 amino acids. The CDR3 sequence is CAAGPRMRYTGELFF. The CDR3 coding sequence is TGTGCCGCAGGGCCCCGAATGAGATACACCGGGGAGCTGTTTTTT.

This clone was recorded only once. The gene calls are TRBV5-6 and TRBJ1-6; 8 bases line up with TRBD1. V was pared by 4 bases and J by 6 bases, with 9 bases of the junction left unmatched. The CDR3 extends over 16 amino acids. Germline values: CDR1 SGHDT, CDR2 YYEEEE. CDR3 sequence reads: CASSLAPGQVNSPLHF. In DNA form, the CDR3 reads TGTGCCAGCAGCCTCGCCCCGGGACAGGTTAATTCACCCCTCCACTTT.

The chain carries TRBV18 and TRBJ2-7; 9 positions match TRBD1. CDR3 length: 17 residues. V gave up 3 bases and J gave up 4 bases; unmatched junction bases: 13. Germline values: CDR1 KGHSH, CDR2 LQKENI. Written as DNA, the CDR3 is TGTGCCAGCTCACCTGATCACAGGGGGCGAATCTTGTACGAGCAGTACTTC. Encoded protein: CASSPDHRGRILYEQYF.

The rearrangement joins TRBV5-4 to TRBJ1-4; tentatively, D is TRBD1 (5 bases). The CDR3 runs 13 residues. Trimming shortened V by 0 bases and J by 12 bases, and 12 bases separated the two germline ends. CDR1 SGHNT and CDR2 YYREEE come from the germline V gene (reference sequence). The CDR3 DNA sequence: TGTGCCAGCAGCTTGGCCCAGGGCTCCGAACTGTTTTTT. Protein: CASSLAQGSELFF.

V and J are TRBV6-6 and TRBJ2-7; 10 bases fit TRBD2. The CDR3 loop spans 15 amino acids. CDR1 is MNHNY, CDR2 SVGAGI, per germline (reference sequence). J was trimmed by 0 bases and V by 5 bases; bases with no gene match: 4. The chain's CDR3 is CASSTWTSGSYEQYF. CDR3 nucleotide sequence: TGTGCCAGCAGTACTTGGACTAGCGGCTCCTACGAGCAGTACTTC.

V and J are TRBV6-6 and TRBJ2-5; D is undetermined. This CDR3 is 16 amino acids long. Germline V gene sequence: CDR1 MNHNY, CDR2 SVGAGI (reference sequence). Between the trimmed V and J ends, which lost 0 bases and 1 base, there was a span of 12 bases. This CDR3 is CASSYSPGRLQETQYF. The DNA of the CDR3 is TGTGCCAGCAGTTACTCACCTGGCAGACTCCAAGAGACCCAGTACTTC.

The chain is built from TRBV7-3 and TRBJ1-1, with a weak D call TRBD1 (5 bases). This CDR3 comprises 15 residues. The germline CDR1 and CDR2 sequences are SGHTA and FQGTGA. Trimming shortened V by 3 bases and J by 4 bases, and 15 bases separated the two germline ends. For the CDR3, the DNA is TGTGCCAGCAGCTTGTCGGGAGGGGTCCGCACTGAAGCTTTCTTT. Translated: CASSLSGGVRTEAFF.

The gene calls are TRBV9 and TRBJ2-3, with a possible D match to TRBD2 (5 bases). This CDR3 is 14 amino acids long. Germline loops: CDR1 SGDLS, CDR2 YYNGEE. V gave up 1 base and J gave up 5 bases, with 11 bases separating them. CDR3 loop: CASSVREFGDTQYF. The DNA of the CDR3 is TGTGCCAGCAGCGTACGGGAATTCGGAGATACGCAGTATTTT. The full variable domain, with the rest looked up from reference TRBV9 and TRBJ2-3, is DSGVTQTPKHLITATGQRVTLRCSPRSGDLSVYWYQQSLDQGLQFLIQYYNGEERAKGNILERFSAQQFPDLHSELNLSSLELGDSALYFCASSVREFGDTQYFGPGTRLTVL.

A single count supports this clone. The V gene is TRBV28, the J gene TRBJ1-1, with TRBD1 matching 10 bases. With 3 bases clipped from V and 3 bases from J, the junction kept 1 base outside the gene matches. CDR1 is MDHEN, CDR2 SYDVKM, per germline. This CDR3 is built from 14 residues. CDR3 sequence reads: CASSFGTGDTEAFF. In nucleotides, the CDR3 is TGTGCCAGCAGTTTCGGGACAGGGGACACTGAAGCTTTCTTT.

The CDR3 nucleotides read TGTGCCAGCAGTGAAGCTTGGGAGGGCACTGAAGCTTTCTTT. It translates to CASSEAWEGTEAFF. The chain joins TRBV6-1 to TRBJ1-1; D gene ambiguous. CDR1 MNHNS and CDR2 SASEGT come from the germline V gene. V lost 0 bases and J 4 bases, leaving 9 bases between the germline ends. The CDR3 loop spans 14 amino acids.

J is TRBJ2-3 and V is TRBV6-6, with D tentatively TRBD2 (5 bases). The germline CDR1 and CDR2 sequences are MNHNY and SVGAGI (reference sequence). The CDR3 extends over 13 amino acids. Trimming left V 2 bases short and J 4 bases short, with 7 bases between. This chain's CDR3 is CASSYERADTQYF. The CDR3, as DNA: TGTGCCAGCAGTTACGAGAGGGCAGATACGCAGTATTTT.

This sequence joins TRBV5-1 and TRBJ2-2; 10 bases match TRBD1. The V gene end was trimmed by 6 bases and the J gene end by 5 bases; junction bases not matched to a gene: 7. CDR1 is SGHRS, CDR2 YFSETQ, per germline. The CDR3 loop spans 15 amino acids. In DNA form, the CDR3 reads TGCGCCAGCACCGGAGACAGGGGGCAGACCGGGGAGCTGTTTTTT. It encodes CASTGDRGQTGELFF. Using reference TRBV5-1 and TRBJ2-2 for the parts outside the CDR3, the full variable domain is KAGVTQTPRYLIKTRGQQVTLSCSPISGHRSVSWYQQTPGQGLQFLFEYFSETQRNKGNFPGRFSGRQFSNSRSEMNVSTLELGDSALYLCASTGDRGQTGELFFGEGSRLTVL.

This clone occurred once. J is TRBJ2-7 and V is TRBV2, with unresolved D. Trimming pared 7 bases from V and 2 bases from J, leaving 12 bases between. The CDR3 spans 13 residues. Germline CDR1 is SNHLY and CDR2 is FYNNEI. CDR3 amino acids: CASTVQNTYEQYF. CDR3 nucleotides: TGTGCCAGCACGGTACAGAACACCTACGAGCAGTACTTC.

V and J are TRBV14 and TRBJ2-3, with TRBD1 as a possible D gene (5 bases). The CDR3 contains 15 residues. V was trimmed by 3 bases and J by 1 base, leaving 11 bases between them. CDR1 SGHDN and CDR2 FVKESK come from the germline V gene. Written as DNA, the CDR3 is TGTGCCAGCAGCCATTTCCTAGGGGGCACAGATACGCAGTATTTT. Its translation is CASSHFLGGTDTQYF.

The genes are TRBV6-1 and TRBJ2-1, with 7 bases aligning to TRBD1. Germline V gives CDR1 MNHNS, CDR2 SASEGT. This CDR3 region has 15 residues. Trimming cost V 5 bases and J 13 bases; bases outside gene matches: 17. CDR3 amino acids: CASSRRKTGVVVQFF. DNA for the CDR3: TGTGCCAGCAGTAGGCGAAAAACAGGGGTTGTAGTTCAGTTCTTC.

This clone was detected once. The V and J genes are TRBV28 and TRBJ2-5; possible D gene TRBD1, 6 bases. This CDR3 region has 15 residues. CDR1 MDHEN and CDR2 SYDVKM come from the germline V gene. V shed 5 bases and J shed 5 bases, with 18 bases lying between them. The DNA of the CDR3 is TGTGCCAGCAGTCCCCGGACAGTAGGTTCTGAGACCCAGTACTTC. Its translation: CASSPRTVGSETQYF.

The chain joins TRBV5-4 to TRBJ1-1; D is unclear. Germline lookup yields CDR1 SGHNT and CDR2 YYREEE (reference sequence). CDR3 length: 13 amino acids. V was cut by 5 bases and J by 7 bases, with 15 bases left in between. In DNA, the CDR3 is TGTGCCAGCAGTCCAGCGCCAGCCCTTGAAGCTTTCTTT. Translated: CASSPAPALEAFF.

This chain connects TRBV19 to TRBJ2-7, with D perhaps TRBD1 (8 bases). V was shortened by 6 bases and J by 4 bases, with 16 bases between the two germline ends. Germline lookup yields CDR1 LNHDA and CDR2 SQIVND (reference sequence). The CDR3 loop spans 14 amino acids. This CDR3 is CASRLTGGAYEQYF. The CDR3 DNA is TGTGCCAGTAGGCTCACAGGGGGGGCTTACGAGCAGTACTTC.

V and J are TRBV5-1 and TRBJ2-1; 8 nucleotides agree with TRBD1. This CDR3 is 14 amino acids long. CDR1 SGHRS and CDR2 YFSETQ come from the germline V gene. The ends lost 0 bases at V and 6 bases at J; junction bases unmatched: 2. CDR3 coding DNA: TGCGCCAGCAGCTTGGGACAGGGGATCAATGAGCAGTTCTTC. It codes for CASSLGQGINEQFF.

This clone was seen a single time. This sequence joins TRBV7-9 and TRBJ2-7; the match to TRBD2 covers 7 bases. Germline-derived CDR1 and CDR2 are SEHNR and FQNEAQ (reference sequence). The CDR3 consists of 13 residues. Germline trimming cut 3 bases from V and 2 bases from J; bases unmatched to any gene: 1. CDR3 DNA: TGTGCCAGCAGCTTCGGGACTACCTACGAGCAGTACTTC. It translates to CASSFGTTYEQYF.

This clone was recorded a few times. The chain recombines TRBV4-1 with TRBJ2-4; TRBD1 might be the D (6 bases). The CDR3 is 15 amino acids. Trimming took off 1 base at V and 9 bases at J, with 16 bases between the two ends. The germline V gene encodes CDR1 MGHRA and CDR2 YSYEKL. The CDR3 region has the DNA TGCGCCAGCAGCCAAGGGGGGAACAGGGAGAGCATTCAGTACTTC. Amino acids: CASSQGGNRESIQYF.